The present T cell receptor (beta chain) was sequenced within a study of memory CD4+ T cells and cytomegalovirus serostatus. Authors' analysis steps: After removing out-of-frame reads, 2,204,828 distinct TCRbeta sequences remained. Sequencing used immunoSEQ multiplex PCR; TCRdb keeps in-frame clones, though not all of them. V and J calls and clone size come straight from that table; D and trimming were deduced from the DNA. Here the sample spans under 45,000 clones, over 70% being singletons. Single viable CD3+CD4+CD8-CD45RO+ cells were sorted as the memory CD4+ T cells. The CDR3 runs 11 residues. Germline CDR1 is MDHEN and CDR2 is SYDVKM. V gave up 3 bases and J gave up 3 bases, with 3 bases separating them.

The sample consisted of memory CD4+ T cells from blood. V and J are TRBV28 and TRBJ2-7; D unresolved. This TCR was sampled from an adult in good health and CMV-seronegative. The CDR3 coding sequence is TGTGCCAGCAGTTTCATCTACGAGCAGTACTTC. The encoded protein is CASSFIYEQYF.